These 2 T cell receptor beta chains were all obtained from the same sample, sequenced in a study of T cells in Graves' hyperthyroidism and ophthalmopathy. RNA transcripts gave rise to amplified TCR beta CDR3 regions. The primer set for the first-round RT-PCR of the TCR CDR3 was HTBI. TCRdb ran MiXCR on the multiplex PCR reads and lists one entry per CDR3 protein. The sample lists about 480,000 distinct CDR3 sequences, over 13% occurring once. Sequences were obtained from blood. The receptors derive from a young woman with Graves' hyperthyroidism.

This clonotype was seen a few times. The chain uses TRBV7-6 and TRBJ2-5; 10 positions match TRBD2. J lost 2 bases, V lost 3 bases, and 3 bases had no gene match. The germline CDR1 and CDR2 sequences are SGHVS and FNYEAQ. This CDR3 is 15 amino acids long. In DNA, the CDR3 is TGTGCCAGCAGCTTTGGACTAGCGGTTCAAGAGACCCAGTACTTC. The encoded protein is CASSFGLAVQETQYF.

This clonotype came up many times. This chain joins TRBV12-5 and TRBJ2-1, with D maybe TRBD1 (7 bases). This CDR3 comprises 17 residues. From germline, CDR1 is LGHNT and CDR2 FRNRAP. The V and J ends lost 0 bases and 0 bases respectively, with 12 bases between them. CDR3 sequence reads: CASGLVQGRYSYNEQFF. CDR3 in DNA: TGTGCTAGTGGTTTGGTACAGGGGAGGTACTCCTACAATGAGCAGTTCTTC.